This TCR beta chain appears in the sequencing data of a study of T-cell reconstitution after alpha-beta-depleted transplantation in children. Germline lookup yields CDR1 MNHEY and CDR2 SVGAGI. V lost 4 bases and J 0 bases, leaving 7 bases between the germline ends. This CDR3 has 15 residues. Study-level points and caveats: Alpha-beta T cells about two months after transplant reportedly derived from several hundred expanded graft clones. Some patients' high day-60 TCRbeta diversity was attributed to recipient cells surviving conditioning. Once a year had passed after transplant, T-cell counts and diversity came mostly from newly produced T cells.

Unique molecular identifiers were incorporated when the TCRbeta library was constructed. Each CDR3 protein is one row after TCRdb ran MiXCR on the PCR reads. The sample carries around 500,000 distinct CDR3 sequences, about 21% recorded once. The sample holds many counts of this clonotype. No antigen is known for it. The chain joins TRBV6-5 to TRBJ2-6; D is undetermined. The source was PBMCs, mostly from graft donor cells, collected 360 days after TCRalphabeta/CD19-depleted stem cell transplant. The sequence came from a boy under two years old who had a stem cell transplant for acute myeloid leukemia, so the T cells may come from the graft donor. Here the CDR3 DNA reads TGTGCCAGCAGTTGGAAGAGCTCTGGGGCCAACGTCCTGACTTTC. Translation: CASSWKSSGANVLTF.